The TCR beta chain described here comes from a study of shared clonotypes between healthy human individuals. CDR3 length: 15 amino acids. V lost 5 bases to trimming and J lost 0 bases, with 14 bases between them. Germline CDR1 and CDR2: SGHAT and FQNNGV. The data were produced by immunoSEQ multiplex PCR, yet TCRdb's version contains in-frame clones alone and is incomplete. The sample shows over 2 million clones, about 94% of them seen only once. Naive CD8 isolation took CD45RO-negative cells positively selected for CCR7 and excluded terminally differentiated effector memory CD45RA+ cells. Only Caucasian adults living in Nashville, Tennessee served as donors. In its sample, this clone was seen once.

The specimen sequenced was naive CD8+ T cells sorted from blood. The J gene is TRBJ2-7, the V gene TRBV11-2; D remains unclear. The clonotype originates from a man between 18 and 35 years old in good health. CDR3: CASSESGTISYEQYF. The CDR3, as DNA: TGTGCCAGCAGCGAATCCGGCACTATCTCCTACGAGCAGTACTTC.